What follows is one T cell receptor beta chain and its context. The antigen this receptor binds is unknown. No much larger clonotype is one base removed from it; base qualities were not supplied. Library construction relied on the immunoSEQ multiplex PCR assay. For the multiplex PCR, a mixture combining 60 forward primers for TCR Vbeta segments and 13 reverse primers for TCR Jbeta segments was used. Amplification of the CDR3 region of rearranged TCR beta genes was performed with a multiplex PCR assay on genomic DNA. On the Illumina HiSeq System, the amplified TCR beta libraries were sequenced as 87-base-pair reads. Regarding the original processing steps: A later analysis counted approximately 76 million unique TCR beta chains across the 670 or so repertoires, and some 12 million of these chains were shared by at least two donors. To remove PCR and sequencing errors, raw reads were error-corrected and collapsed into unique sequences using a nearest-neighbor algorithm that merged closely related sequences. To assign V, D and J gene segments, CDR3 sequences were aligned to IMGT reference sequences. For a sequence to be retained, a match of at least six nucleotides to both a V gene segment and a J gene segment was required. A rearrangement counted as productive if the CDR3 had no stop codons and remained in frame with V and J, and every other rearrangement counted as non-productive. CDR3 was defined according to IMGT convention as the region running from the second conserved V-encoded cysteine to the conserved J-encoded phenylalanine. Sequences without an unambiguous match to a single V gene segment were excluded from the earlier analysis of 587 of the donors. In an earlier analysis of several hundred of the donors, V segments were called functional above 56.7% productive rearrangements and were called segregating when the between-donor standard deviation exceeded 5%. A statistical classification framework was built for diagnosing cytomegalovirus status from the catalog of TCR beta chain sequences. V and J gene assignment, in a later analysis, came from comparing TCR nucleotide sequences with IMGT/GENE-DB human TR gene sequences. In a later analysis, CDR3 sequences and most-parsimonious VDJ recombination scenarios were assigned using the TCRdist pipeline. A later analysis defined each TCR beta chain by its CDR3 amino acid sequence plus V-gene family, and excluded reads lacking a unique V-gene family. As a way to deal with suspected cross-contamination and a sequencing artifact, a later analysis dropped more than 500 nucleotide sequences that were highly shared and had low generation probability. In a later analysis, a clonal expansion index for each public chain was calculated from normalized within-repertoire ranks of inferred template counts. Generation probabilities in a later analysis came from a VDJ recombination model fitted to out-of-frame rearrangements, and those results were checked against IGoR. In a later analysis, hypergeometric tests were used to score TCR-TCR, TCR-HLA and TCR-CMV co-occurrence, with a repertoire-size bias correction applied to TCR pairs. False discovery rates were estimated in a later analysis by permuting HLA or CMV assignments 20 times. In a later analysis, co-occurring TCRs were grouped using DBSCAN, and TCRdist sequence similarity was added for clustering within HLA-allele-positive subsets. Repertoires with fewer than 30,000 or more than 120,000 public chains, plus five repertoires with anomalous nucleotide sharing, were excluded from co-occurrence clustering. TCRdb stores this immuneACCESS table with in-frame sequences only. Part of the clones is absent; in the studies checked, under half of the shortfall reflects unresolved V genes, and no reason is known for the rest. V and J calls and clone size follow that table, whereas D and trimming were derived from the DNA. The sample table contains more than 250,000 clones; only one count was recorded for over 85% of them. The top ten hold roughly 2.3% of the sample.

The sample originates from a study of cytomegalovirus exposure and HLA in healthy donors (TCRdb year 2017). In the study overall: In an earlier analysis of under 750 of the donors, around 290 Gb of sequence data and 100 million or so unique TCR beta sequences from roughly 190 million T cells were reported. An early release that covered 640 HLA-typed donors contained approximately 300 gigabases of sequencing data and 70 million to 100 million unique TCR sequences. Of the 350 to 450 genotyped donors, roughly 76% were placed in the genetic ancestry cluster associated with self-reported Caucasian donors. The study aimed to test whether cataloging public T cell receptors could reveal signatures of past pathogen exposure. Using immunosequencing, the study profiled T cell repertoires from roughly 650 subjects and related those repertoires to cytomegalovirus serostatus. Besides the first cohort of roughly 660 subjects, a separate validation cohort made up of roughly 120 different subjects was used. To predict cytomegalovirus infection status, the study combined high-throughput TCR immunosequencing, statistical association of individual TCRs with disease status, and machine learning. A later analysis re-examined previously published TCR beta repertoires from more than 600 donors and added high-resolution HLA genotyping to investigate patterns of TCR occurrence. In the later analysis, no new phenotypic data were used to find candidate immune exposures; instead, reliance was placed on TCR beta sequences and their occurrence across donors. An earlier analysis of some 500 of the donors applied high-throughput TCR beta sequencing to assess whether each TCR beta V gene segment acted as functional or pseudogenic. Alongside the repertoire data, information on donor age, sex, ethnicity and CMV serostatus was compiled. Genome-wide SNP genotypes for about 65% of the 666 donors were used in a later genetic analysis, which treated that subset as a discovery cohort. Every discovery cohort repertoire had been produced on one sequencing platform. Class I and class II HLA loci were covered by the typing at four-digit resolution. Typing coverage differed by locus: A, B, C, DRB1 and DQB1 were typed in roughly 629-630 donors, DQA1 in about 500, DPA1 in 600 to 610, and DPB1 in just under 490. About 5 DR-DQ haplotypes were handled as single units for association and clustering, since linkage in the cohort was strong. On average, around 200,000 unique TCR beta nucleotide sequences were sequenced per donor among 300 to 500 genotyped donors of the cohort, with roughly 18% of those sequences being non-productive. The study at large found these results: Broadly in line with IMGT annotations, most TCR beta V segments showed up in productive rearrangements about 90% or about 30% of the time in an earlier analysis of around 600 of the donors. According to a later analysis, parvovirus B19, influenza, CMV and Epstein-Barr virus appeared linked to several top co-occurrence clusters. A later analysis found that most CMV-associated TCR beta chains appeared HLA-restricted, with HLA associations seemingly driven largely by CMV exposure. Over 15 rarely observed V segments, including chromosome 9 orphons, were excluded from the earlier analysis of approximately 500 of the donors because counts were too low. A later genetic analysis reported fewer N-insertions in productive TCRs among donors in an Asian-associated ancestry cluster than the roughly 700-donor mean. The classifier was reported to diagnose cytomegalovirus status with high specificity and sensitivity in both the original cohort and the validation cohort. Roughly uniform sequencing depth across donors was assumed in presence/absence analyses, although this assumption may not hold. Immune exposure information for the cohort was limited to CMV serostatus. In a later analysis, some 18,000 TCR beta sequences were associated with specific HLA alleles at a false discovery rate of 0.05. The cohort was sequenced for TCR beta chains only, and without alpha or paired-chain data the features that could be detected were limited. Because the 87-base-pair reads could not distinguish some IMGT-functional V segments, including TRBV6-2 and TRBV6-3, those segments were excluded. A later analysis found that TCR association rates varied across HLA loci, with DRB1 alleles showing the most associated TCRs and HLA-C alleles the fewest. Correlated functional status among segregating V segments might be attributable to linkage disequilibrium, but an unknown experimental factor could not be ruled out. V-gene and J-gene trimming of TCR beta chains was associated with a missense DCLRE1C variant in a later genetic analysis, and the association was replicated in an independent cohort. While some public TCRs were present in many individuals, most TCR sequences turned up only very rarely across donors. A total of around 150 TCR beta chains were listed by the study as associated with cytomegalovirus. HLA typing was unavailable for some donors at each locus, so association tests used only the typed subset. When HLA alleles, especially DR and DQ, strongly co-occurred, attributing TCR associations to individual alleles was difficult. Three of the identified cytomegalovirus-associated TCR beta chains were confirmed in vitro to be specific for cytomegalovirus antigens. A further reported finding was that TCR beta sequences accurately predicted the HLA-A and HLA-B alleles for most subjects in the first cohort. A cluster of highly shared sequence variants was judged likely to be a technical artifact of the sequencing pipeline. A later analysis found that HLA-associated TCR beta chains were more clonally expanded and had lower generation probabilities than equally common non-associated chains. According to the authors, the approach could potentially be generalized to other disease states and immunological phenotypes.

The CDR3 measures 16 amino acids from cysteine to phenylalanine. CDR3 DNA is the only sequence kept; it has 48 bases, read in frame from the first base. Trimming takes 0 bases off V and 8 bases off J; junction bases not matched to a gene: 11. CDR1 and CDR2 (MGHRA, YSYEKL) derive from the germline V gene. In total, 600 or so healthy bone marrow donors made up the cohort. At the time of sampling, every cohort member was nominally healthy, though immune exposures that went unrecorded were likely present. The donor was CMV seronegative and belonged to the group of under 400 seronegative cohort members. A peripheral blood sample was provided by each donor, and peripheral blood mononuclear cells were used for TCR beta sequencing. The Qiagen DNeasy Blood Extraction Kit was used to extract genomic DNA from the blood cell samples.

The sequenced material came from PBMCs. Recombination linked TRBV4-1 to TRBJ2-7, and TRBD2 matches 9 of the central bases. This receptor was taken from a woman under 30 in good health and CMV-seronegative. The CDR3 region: CASSQDSAGGLEKQYF. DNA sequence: TGCGCCAGCAGCCAAGATTCAGCGGGGGGATTAGAAAAGCAGTACTTC.